These T cell receptor beta chains were read from a single sample in a study of blood T cell repertoires in COVID-19. The protocol was immunoSEQ multiplex PCR, while the TCRdb copy is restricted to in-frame clones and leaves out a portion. The table lists around 200,000 clones, 85% to 90% of them singletons. Sequences were obtained from peripheral blood. The receptors shown here come from a man in his 70s with active or convalescent COVID-19. CDR3s include the opening cysteine and the closing phenylalanine or tryptophan. Each record gives: V gene, clone size, J gene, D gene, CDR3 DNA, CDR3 protein. D genes are given only for firm matches. Clone size is shown for a subset of rows, as once, few, many or a class of expanded clone.

v_call: TRBV9; clone_size: NA; j_call: TRBJ1-6; d_call: TRBD1; cdr3_nt: TGTGCCAGCAGCGCGGACAGGGATTCACCCCTCCACTTT; cdr3_aa: CASSADRDSPLHF
v_call: TRBV7-7; clone_size: once; j_call: TRBJ2-5; d_call: TRBD1; cdr3_nt: TGTGCTAGCAGCCCCCGCTGGGGACAGGGGGCTTCGGAGACCCAGTACTTC; cdr3_aa: CASSPRWGQGASETQYF
v_call: TRBV6-5; clone_size: NA; j_call: TRBJ1-2; d_call: NA; cdr3_nt: TGTGCCAGCAGTTACTCGACTGGATATGGCTACACCTTC; cdr3_aa: CASSYSTGYGYTF
v_call: TRBV10-2; clone_size: NA; j_call: TRBJ2-7; d_call: NA; cdr3_nt: TGCGCCAGCAGTGAGTCCCCCACAGGGTTCGGGGAGCAGTACTTC; cdr3_aa: CASSESPTGFGEQYF
v_call: TRBV6-5; clone_size: NA; j_call: TRBJ1-1; d_call: NA; cdr3_nt: TGTGCCAGCAGTCCAATTAGGAACACTGAAGCTTTCTTT; cdr3_aa: CASSPIRNTEAFF
v_call: TRBV10-3; clone_size: NA; j_call: TRBJ2-7; d_call: TRBD2; cdr3_nt: TGTGCCATGCAAGGGGGTAGCGGGAGCTCCTACGAGCAGTACTTC; cdr3_aa: CAMQGGSGSSYEQYF
v_call: TRBV12-3/TRBV12-4; clone_size: few; j_call: TRBJ1-1; d_call: TRBD1; cdr3_nt: TGTGCCAGCAGAGGACAGGTGCTACTTGAAGCTTTCTTT; cdr3_aa: CASRGQVLLEAFF
v_call: TRBV6-2/TRBV6-3; clone_size: NA; j_call: TRBJ2-1; d_call: TRBD2; cdr3_nt: TGTGCCAGCAGTCCGGGGACTAGCGGGAGGATCTACAATGAGCAGTTCTTC; cdr3_aa: CASSPGTSGRIYNEQFF
v_call: TRBV7-2; clone_size: few; j_call: TRBJ2-3; d_call: NA; cdr3_nt: TGTGCCAGCAGCGGGTGGGGCCGCACAGATACGCAGTATTTT; cdr3_aa: CASSGWGRTDTQYF
v_call: TRBV11-2; clone_size: NA; j_call: TRBJ2-5; d_call: TRBD2; cdr3_nt: TGTGCCAGCAGCTTAGACTTCGAGATTAGCGGGCAAGAGACCCAGTACTTC; cdr3_aa: CASSLDFEISGQETQYF
v_call: TRBV29-1; clone_size: NA; j_call: TRBJ1-1; d_call: NA; cdr3_nt: TGCAGCGTTACACTGAACACTGAAGCTTTCTTT; cdr3_aa: CSVTLNTEAFF
v_call: TRBV18; clone_size: NA; j_call: TRBJ1-5; d_call: NA; cdr3_nt: TGTGCCAGCTCACCACGGGAGGGCAATCAGCCCCAGCATTTT; cdr3_aa: CASSPREGNQPQHF
v_call: TRBV6-2/TRBV6-3; clone_size: NA; j_call: TRBJ1-5; d_call: TRBD1; cdr3_nt: TGTGCCAGCAGTTACTGGGACAGCGAGAGGGAGCCCCAGCATTTT; cdr3_aa: CASSYWDSEREPQHF
v_call: TRBV11-2; clone_size: NA; j_call: TRBJ2-1; d_call: TRBD2; cdr3_nt: TGTGCCAGCAGCCAGAAGCGGGAGCGGCTCTCCTACAATGAGCAGTTCTTC; cdr3_aa: CASSQKRERLSYNEQFF
v_call: TRBV5-6; clone_size: NA; j_call: TRBJ1-2; d_call: NA; cdr3_nt: TGTGCCAGCAGCTTGGGAGGTGCAGGGACAACCTATGGCTACACCTTC; cdr3_aa: CASSLGGAGTTYGYTF
v_call: TRBV7-2; clone_size: NA; j_call: TRBJ2-3; d_call: NA; cdr3_nt: TGTGCCAGCAGCTCCAGACTCGATACGCAGTATTTT; cdr3_aa: CASSSRLDTQYF
v_call: TRBV30; clone_size: NA; j_call: TRBJ1-1; d_call: NA; cdr3_nt: TGTGCCTGGAGCGGACAGCTCGGAACTGAAGCTTTCTTT; cdr3_aa: CAWSGQLGTEAFF
v_call: TRBV6-5; clone_size: NA; j_call: TRBJ2-5; d_call: TRBD2; cdr3_nt: TGTGCCAGCAGTTACCTCAGACTAGCGGGAGTTGAGACCCAGTACTTC; cdr3_aa: CASSYLRLAGVETQYF
v_call: TRBV2; clone_size: NA; j_call: TRBJ2-3; d_call: NA; cdr3_nt: TGTGCCACCGCGGACACCTCAGTGCAGTATTTT; cdr3_aa: CATADTSVQYF
v_call: TRBV20-1; clone_size: once; j_call: TRBJ1-4; d_call: TRBD1; cdr3_nt: TGCAGTGCTAGTCCGTCGGACAGGGCTGAAAAACTGTTTTTT; cdr3_aa: CSASPSDRAEKLFF
v_call: TRBV5-1; clone_size: NA; j_call: TRBJ1-1; d_call: TRBD1; cdr3_nt: TGCGCCAGCAGCACCGGACAGGGCCGCACTGAAGCTTTCTTT; cdr3_aa: CASSTGQGRTEAFF
v_call: TRBV28; clone_size: NA; j_call: TRBJ1-5; d_call: NA; cdr3_nt: TGTGCCAGCAGCCTCGGACGGGAAGGACAGCCCCAGCATTTT; cdr3_aa: CASSLGREGQPQHF
v_call: TRBV2; clone_size: NA; j_call: TRBJ1-3; d_call: NA; cdr3_nt: TGTGCCAGCAGGTACAGGGACTCTGGAAACACCATATATTTT; cdr3_aa: CASRYRDSGNTIYF
v_call: TRBV18; clone_size: NA; j_call: TRBJ1-5; d_call: NA; cdr3_nt: TGTGCCAGCTCACCCAGGGGTCAGCCCCAGCATTTT; cdr3_aa: CASSPRGQPQHF
v_call: TRBV3-1/TRBV3-2; clone_size: once; j_call: TRBJ2-1; d_call: TRBD2; cdr3_nt: TGTGCCAGTACAGCTAGGCTAGCGGCTACTTACAATGAGCAGTTCTTC; cdr3_aa: CASTARLAATYNEQFF
v_call: TRBV19; clone_size: NA; j_call: TRBJ1-4; d_call: NA; cdr3_nt: TGTGCCAGTAGTCAGCGGGGTTGGGAAAAACTGTTTTTT; cdr3_aa: CASSQRGWEKLFF
v_call: TRBV30; clone_size: once; j_call: TRBJ1-1; d_call: TRBD1; cdr3_nt: TGTGCCTGGAGTGGAAAATGGGGACAGGGTTCTACAAACACTGAAGCTTTCTTT; cdr3_aa: CAWSGKWGQGSTNTEAFF
v_call: TRBV5-1; clone_size: NA; j_call: TRBJ1-1; d_call: NA; cdr3_nt: TGCGCCAGCAGCCCCACTGGTCCTGAAGCTTTCTTT; cdr3_aa: CASSPTGPEAFF
v_call: TRBV27; clone_size: NA; j_call: TRBJ1-3; d_call: TRBD1; cdr3_nt: TGTGCCAGCAGGACGACAGGGGGCTCTGGAAACACCATATATTTT; cdr3_aa: CASRTTGGSGNTIYF
v_call: TRBV2; clone_size: NA; j_call: TRBJ2-1; d_call: TRBD1; cdr3_nt: TGTGCCAGCCCGGGACAGGGCCTCAACAATGAGCAGTTCTTC; cdr3_aa: CASPGQGLNNEQFF
v_call: TRBV6-1; clone_size: NA; j_call: TRBJ1-4; d_call: NA; cdr3_nt: TGTGCCAGCAGTGACCTAATGGGCAGTGAAAAACTGTTTTTT; cdr3_aa: CASSDLMGSEKLFF
v_call: TRBV4-1; clone_size: NA; j_call: TRBJ1-2; d_call: TRBD1; cdr3_nt: TGCGCCAGCAGCCCAACCGGGACAGGGGACAACTATGGCTACACCTTC; cdr3_aa: CASSPTGTGDNYGYTF
v_call: TRBV6-2/TRBV6-3; clone_size: NA; j_call: TRBJ1-5; d_call: NA; cdr3_nt: TGTGCCAGCAGTGAGCAATATAGCAATCAGCCCCAGCATTTT; cdr3_aa: CASSEQYSNQPQHF
v_call: TRBV30; clone_size: NA; j_call: TRBJ2-7; d_call: NA; cdr3_nt: TGTGCCTGGAGTCCGGTGAACGAGCAGTACTTC; cdr3_aa: CAWSPVNEQYF
v_call: TRBV5-1; clone_size: NA; j_call: TRBJ2-5; d_call: TRBD1; cdr3_nt: TGCGCCAGCAGCCCGGGGGACAGGGGGCGAGGAGAGACCCAGTACTTC; cdr3_aa: CASSPGDRGRGETQYF
v_call: TRBV28; clone_size: NA; j_call: TRBJ1-5; d_call: TRBD1; cdr3_nt: TGTGCCAGCAGCTTGGGACAGGCGCTTAGCAATCAGCCCCAGCATTTT; cdr3_aa: CASSLGQALSNQPQHF
v_call: TRBV29-1; clone_size: NA; j_call: TRBJ1-2; d_call: NA; cdr3_nt: TGCAGCGTTGATGAACGGAAACGGGGTTCGGGCTATGGCTACACCTTC; cdr3_aa: CSVDERKRGSGYGYTF
v_call: TRBV30; clone_size: NA; j_call: TRBJ2-1; d_call: TRBD2; cdr3_nt: TGTGCCTGGAGTGTACTCAGCGGGATAGGGAATGAGCAGTTCTTC; cdr3_aa: CAWSVLSGIGNEQFF
v_call: TRBV7-2; clone_size: NA; j_call: TRBJ1-2; d_call: NA; cdr3_nt: TGTGCCAGCACCACCCCGGGGGGCTATGGCTACACCTTC; cdr3_aa: CASTTPGGYGYTF
v_call: TRBV5-1; clone_size: NA; j_call: TRBJ1-2; d_call: NA; cdr3_nt: TGCGCCAGCAGCTTCGGGACAACTTCGGATGGCTACACCTTC; cdr3_aa: CASSFGTTSDGYTF
v_call: TRBV2; clone_size: NA; j_call: TRBJ1-6; d_call: NA; cdr3_nt: TGTGCCAGCAGTCCCTCCGGCAGGGGAAATTCACCCCTCCACTTT; cdr3_aa: CASSPSGRGNSPLHF
v_call: TRBV12-3/TRBV12-4; clone_size: NA; j_call: TRBJ1-2; d_call: NA; cdr3_nt: TGTGCCAACTGGGGGTCGACTAGTGGCTACACCTTC; cdr3_aa: CANWGSTSGYTF
v_call: TRBV7-2; clone_size: NA; j_call: TRBJ2-5; d_call: NA; cdr3_nt: TGTGCCAGCAGCCGGACAGCACAAGAGACCCAGTACTTC; cdr3_aa: CASSRTAQETQYF
v_call: TRBV6-5; clone_size: NA; j_call: TRBJ1-1; d_call: NA; cdr3_nt: TGTGCCAGCAGTTACGGGTCCGGGGATGAAGCTTTCTTT; cdr3_aa: CASSYGSGDEAFF
v_call: TRBV5-1; clone_size: NA; j_call: TRBJ2-3; d_call: TRBD2; cdr3_nt: TGCGCCAGCAGCTTTCAGCGGGGGAGCACAGATACGCAGTATTTT; cdr3_aa: CASSFQRGSTDTQYF
v_call: TRBV7-2; clone_size: NA; j_call: TRBJ2-5; d_call: TRBD1; cdr3_nt: TGTGCCAGCAGCTTTCGGGACAGACAAGAGACCCAGTACTTC; cdr3_aa: CASSFRDRQETQYF
v_call: TRBV29-1; clone_size: once; j_call: TRBJ2-3; d_call: TRBD2; cdr3_nt: TGCAGCGGTACTAGCGGGAGTGGGGGCACAGATACGCAGTATTTT; cdr3_aa: CSGTSGSGGTDTQYF
v_call: TRBV3-1/TRBV3-2; clone_size: NA; j_call: TRBJ2-4; d_call: NA; cdr3_nt: TGTGCCAGCAGCCAAGAGCTAGCAGGACTCAAAAACATTCAGTACTTC; cdr3_aa: CASSQELAGLKNIQYF
v_call: TRBV5-5; clone_size: NA; j_call: TRBJ1-1; d_call: NA; cdr3_nt: TGTGCCAGCAGCTTGTTGGGGAGGGTGAACACTGAAGCTTTCTTT; cdr3_aa: CASSLLGRVNTEAFF
v_call: TRBV7-2; clone_size: NA; j_call: TRBJ2-5; d_call: NA; cdr3_nt: TGTGCCAGCAGCTTAGGGGGGGTCAAGATGAGAGAGACCCAGTACTTC; cdr3_aa: CASSLGGVKMRETQYF
v_call: TRBV2; clone_size: few; j_call: TRBJ1-1; d_call: TRBD1; cdr3_nt: TGTGCCAGCAGTTTACCGGGACAGGGGAGAGTAGGAGCTTTCTTT; cdr3_aa: CASSLPGQGRVGAFF
v_call: TRBV20-1; clone_size: NA; j_call: TRBJ2-7; d_call: NA; cdr3_nt: TGCAGTGCTAGAGAGGCCGCCAAGCAGTACTTC; cdr3_aa: CSAREAAKQYF
v_call: TRBV5-1; clone_size: NA; j_call: TRBJ2-3; d_call: NA; cdr3_nt: TGCGCCAGCAGCTTTATCCCCGGGAGCCCCGCCAGCACAGATACGCAGTATTTT; cdr3_aa: CASSFIPGSPASTDTQYF